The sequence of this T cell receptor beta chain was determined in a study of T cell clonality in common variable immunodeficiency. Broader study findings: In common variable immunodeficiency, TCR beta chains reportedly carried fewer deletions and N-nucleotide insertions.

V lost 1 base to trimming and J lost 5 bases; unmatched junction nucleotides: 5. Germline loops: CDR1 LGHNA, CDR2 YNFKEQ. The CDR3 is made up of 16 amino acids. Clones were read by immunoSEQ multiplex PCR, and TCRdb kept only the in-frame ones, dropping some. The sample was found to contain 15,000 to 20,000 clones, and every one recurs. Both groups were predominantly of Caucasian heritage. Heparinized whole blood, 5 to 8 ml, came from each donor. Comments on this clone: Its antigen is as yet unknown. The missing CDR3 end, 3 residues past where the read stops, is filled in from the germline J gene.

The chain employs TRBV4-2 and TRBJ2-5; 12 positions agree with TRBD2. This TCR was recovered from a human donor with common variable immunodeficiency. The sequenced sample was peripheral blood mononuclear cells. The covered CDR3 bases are TGTGCCAGCAGCCAAGGCGGACTAGCGGGGTACGAGACC. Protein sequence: CASSQGGLAGYET. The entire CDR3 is CASSQGGLAGYETQYF.